The clone carrying this T cell receptor (beta chain) was seen a handful of times. Patients with autoimmune history or systemic immunosuppression were excluded. The data stem from a study of OX40 agonist ivuxolimab in advanced cancers. Overall study: The mean age was approximately 56 years, ranging from roughly 23 to 90, with approximately 85% of participants male. Partial response was recorded in three patients: one hepatocellular carcinoma and two cutaneous melanoma cases.

Clones were sequenced by immunoSEQ multiplex PCR, and TCRdb holds only the in-frame ones, with some missing. The sample includes under 20,000 clones, 74% of them seen just once. CDR3 length: 13 amino acids. V dropped 0 bases and J dropped 1 base, with 5 bases sitting between them. The V gene's germline CDR1 is SGDLS and CDR2 YYNGEE. The receptor comes from an adult with an advanced solid tumor such as melanoma, head and neck, liver or kidney cancer. This chain uses TRBV9 with TRBJ2-7; the D is unclear. The sample consisted of CD4+ or CD8+ T cells sorted from blood, taken in a trial of the OX40 agonist ivuxolimab. The CDR3 loop reads CASSVGDSYEQYF. The CDR3 DNA reads as TGTGCCAGCAGCGTAGGGGATTCCTACGAGCAGTACTTC.